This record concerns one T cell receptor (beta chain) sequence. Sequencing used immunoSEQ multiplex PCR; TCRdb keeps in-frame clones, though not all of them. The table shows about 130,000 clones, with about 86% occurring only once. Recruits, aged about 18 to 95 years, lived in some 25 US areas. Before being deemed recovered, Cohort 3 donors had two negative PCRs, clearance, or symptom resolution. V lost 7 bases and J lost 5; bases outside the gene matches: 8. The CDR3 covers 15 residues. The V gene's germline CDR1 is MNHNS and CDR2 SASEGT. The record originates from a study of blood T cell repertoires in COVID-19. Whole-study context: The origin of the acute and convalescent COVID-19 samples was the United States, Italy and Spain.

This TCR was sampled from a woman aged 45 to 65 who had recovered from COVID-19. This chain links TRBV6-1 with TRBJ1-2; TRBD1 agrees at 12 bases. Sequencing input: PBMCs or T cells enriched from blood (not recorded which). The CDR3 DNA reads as TGTGCCAGCATTACCGGGACAGGGGGCGGATATGGCTACACCTTC. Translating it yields CASITGTGGGYGYTF.